Presented here are 18 T cell receptor beta chains from one specimen sequenced in a study of cytomegalovirus exposure and HLA in healthy donors. Use of 60 Vbeta and 13 Jbeta primers characterized the PCR. The repertoire was sequenced with immunoSEQ multiplex PCR; TCRdb's copy has only in-frame clones and lacks some. The sample lists some 90,000 clones, roughly 81% seen once, with 1.4% to 1.5% in the top ten. The sequencing input was PBMCs. The receptors were sampled from a man aged 40-49 years in good health and CMV-seronegative.

CDR3 protein: CASSEFRGPYNEQFF. As DNA, the CDR3 is TGTGCCAGCAGTGAGTTCAGGGGTCCCTACAATGAGCAGTTCTTC. The chain couples TRBV2 to TRBJ2-1, with D possibly being TRBD1 (6 bases). Trimming stripped 3 bases from V and 2 bases from J, with 11 bases between. The CDR3 length is 15 residues. Germline values: CDR1 SNHLY, CDR2 FYNNEI.

The V gene is TRBV28, the J gene TRBJ1-5, with D maybe TRBD1 (5 bases). Germline CDR1 and CDR2: MDHEN and SYDVKM. V dropped 6 bases and J dropped 2 bases, with 14 bases sitting between them. This CDR3 contains 15 residues. The CDR3 loop is CASSLEGRGNQPQHF. In nucleotides, the CDR3 is TGTGCCAGCAGCCTCGAGGGGAGGGGCAATCAGCCCCAGCATTTT.

The chain couples TRBV2 to TRBJ1-1, with a tentative D call TRBD1 (5 bases). The CDR3 has 16 amino acids. Germline V lookup: CDR1 SNHLY, CDR2 FYNNEI. V lost 1 base, J lost 0 bases, and 12 bases lay in between. The CDR3 region has the DNA TGTGCCAGCAGTGAAGGCAGGGTGATAATGAACACTGAAGCTTTCTTT. Encoded protein: CASSEGRVIMNTEAFF.

This sequence joins TRBV27 and TRBJ1-5; 10 bases fit TRBD1. Germline V gives CDR1 MNHEY, CDR2 SMNVEV (reference sequence). The CDR3 length is 17 residues. J was trimmed by 3 bases and V by 5 bases; bases with no gene match: 10. The CDR3 protein is CASSQDRGLAYNQPQHF. Written as DNA, the CDR3 is TGTGCCAGCAGTCAAGACAGGGGGCTTGCTTACAATCAGCCCCAGCATTTT.

The rearrangement uses TRBV7-9 and TRBJ2-2; 9 bases are shared with TRBD1. Germline CDR1 is SEHNR and CDR2 is FQNEAQ (reference sequence). The CDR3 sequence is 16 residues long. The ends lost 5 bases at V and 6 bases at J; junction bases unmatched: 10. CDR3 protein: CASSRAETGGSGELFF. In nucleotides, the CDR3 is TGTGCCAGCAGCCGAGCCGAGACAGGGGGTTCCGGGGAGCTGTTTTTT. The whole variable domain, filled in from reference TRBV7-9 and TRBJ2-2, reads DTGVSQNPRHKITKRGQNVTFRCDPISEHNRLYWYRQTLGQGPEFLTYFQNEAQLEKSRLLSDRFSAERPKGSFSTLEIQRTEQGDSAMYLCASSRAETGGSGELFFGEGSRLTVL.

This chain links TRBV6-4 with TRBJ2-1, with D possibly TRBD2 on 6 matching bases. V lost 0 bases and J lost 0, with 9 bases in between. Germline V gene lookup returns CDR1 MRHNA and CDR2 SNTAGT. The CDR3 totals 16 residues. The CDR3 reads CASSDSRGSSYNEQFF. The CDR3 DNA follows: TGTGCCAGCAGTGACTCGCGGGGTAGCTCCTACAATGAGCAGTTCTTC.

The chain links TRBV7-9 to TRBJ2-5; D gene ambiguous. This CDR3 is 14 amino acids long. Germline values: CDR1 SEHNR, CDR2 FQNEAQ (reference sequence). The V gene lost 1 base and the J gene lost 5 bases, with 11 bases spanning the gap. Here the CDR3 DNA reads TGTGCCAGCAGCTTAGGGGTGACGCGGGAGACCCAGTACTTC. Amino acid sequence: CASSLGVTRETQYF.

The rearrangement uses TRBV5-8 and TRBJ1-2, with D tentatively TRBD1 (5 bases). The germline gives CDR1 SGHTS, CDR2 YDEGEE. Trimming cost V 5 bases and J 9 bases, with 14 bases left between them. The CDR3 totals 12 residues. This CDR3 reads CASSTPGGSYTF. Here the CDR3 DNA reads TGTGCCAGCAGTACCCCTGGGGGGAGCTACACCTTC.

As DNA, the CDR3 is TGTGCCAGTAGTTCCGCGACAGGGCACTTCAATCAGCCCCAGCATTTT. Residues: CASSSATGHFNQPQHF. The chain employs TRBV19 and TRBJ1-5; 7 bases map to TRBD1. The germline V gene has CDR1 LNHDA and CDR2 SQIVND (reference sequence). This CDR3 comprises 16 residues. The trim removed 5 bases at V and 3 bases at J, leaving 10 bases unmatched.

This sequence joins TRBV7-6 and TRBJ2-7; possible D gene TRBD2, 6 bases. The CDR3 has 15 residues. The V gene's germline CDR1 is SGHVS and CDR2 FNYEAQ. Trimming shortened V by 2 bases and J by 2 bases, and 13 bases separated the two germline ends. CDR3 amino acids: CASSLRRGATYEQYF. In DNA form, the CDR3 reads TGTGCCAGCAGCTTACGGCGGGGAGCGACCTACGAGCAGTACTTC.

In this sample, this clone turned up once. The J gene is TRBJ2-5, the V gene TRBV9, with 15 bases aligning to TRBD2. The length of the CDR3 is 19 residues. V was pared by 4 bases and J by 2 bases, with 12 bases of the junction left unmatched. Germline lookup yields CDR1 SGDLS and CDR2 YYNGEE. This CDR3 reads CASSLRTSGGASGQETQYF. Written as DNA, the CDR3 is TGTGCCAGCAGCCTCCGGACTAGCGGGGGGGCGAGTGGACAAGAGACCCAGTACTTC.

This clone was observed a few times. This rearrangement joins TRBV7-9 to TRBJ1-1, with TRBD1 identical over 7 bases. The CDR3 consists of 14 residues. V shed 8 bases and J 5 bases; nucleotides not matched to a gene: 11. CDR1 is SEHNR and CDR2 is FQNEAQ in the germline V gene (reference sequence). The CDR3 here is CASGDRQGRTEAFF. In nucleotides, the CDR3 is TGTGCCAGCGGCGACCGACAGGGACGGACTGAAGCTTTCTTT.

This clone was picked up one time. The chain joins TRBV5-1 to TRBJ2-1; D uncertain. Germline V gene lookup returns CDR1 SGHRS and CDR2 YFSETQ. The CDR3 has 16 residues. The ends were cut back, 0 bases at V and 0 bases at J, with 10 bases in the middle. The CDR3 region is CASSLGGASSYNEQFF. The DNA for the CDR3 is TGCGCCAGCAGCTTGGGAGGCGCGAGCTCCTACAATGAGCAGTTCTTC.

This sequence joins TRBV28 and TRBJ1-2; 8 bases are a match to TRBD1. The CDR3 covers 15 residues. Per germline, CDR1 MDHEN and CDR2 SYDVKM. The trim removed 6 bases at V and 6 bases at J, leaving 12 bases unmatched. The CDR3 protein is CASSHRDRSLDGYTF. CDR3 in DNA: TGTGCCAGCAGCCACCGGGACAGGTCGTTGGATGGCTACACCTTC.

CDR3 nucleotide sequence: TGTGCCAGCAGCAAAAGCCGACAGGGGACCACAGATACGCAGTATTTT. Encoded protein: CASSKSRQGTTDTQYF. The chain recombines TRBV28 with TRBJ2-3; 8 bases agree with TRBD1. The CDR3 covers 16 residues. Germline-derived CDR1 and CDR2 are MDHEN and SYDVKM. V dropped 6 bases and J dropped 2; count of bases not matched to a gene: 10.

The rearrangement uses TRBV6-4 and TRBJ2-5; possible D gene TRBD2, 6 bases. V was shortened by 10 bases and J by 5 bases, with 17 bases between the two germline ends. Per the germline V gene, CDR1 is MRHNA and CDR2 is SNTAGT. The CDR3 has 13 amino acids. CDR3 sequence: CATASEWGETQYF. DNA of the CDR3: TGTGCCACCGCTAGCGAGTGGGGCGAGACCCAGTACTTC.

As DNA, the CDR3 is TGCAGCGTTGATTCCGGACAGGGGCTTAACTATGGCTACACCTTC. Encoded protein: CSVDSGQGLNYGYTF. This chain links TRBV29-1 with TRBJ1-2; 9 positions match TRBD1. This CDR3 is 15 amino acids long. Trimming at V came to 3 bases and at J to 1 base, leaving 6 bases not matched to a gene. CDR1 SQVTM and CDR2 ANQGSEA come from the germline V gene.

The chain links TRBV11-2 to TRBJ2-3, with D unclear. The germline gives CDR1 SGHAT, CDR2 FQNNGV. Trimming took 1 base from V and 3 from J, leaving 5 bases between them. CDR3 size: 13 residues. The CDR3 nucleotides are TGTGCCAGCAGCTTAGCAGGTACAGATACGCAGTATTTT. Translation gives CASSLAGTDTQYF. The whole variable domain, remainder taken from reference TRBV11-2 and TRBJ2-3, is EAGVAQSPRYKIIEKRQSVAFWCNPISGHATLYWYQQILGQGPKLLIQFQNNGVVDDSQLPKDRFSAERLKGVDSTLKIQPAKLEDSAVYLCASSLAGTDTQYFGPGTRLTVL.